This T cell receptor (beta chain) was observed in a study of blood T cell repertoires in COVID-19 (TCRdb year 2020). Some background on the complete study: Samples covering the acute and convalescent phases of COVID-19 were provided by collaborators in the United States, Italy and Spain. The material from the prospective study consisted of cDNA or gDNA derived from T cells, B-cell-depleted T cells, or PBMCs. Deeply sampled blood TCRbeta repertoires from subjects exposed to, actively infected with, or recovered from COVID-19 were included in the dataset. A freely available public database, intended as a resource for researchers studying the immune response to SARS-CoV-2, is where the repertoires were released. Samples were obtained from the ongoing ImmuneRACE study (first 160 participants) and from 1,000 to 1,500 subjects provided by 6 global collaborators. The sample metadata nearly always contained a de-identified subject ID, COVID-19 status, age in years and sex. Where HLA class I and class II types were available, the types were taken from metadata supplied by the sample provider, not from assay-based typing. The paper as a whole reports these results and caveats: How much clinical and demographic metadata was included differed by source and by participant, and the metadata was provided uncurated.

In the prospective study, participants were about 18 to 95 years old, resided in about two dozen geographic areas of the United States, and were enrolled through a virtual design. In the prospective study, participants were assigned to cohorts based on the clinical history participants reported in a screening survey and a study questionnaire. In the prospective study, mobile phlebotomists collected whole blood, serum and a nasopharyngeal or oropharyngeal swab from each participant. Additional blood draws and questionnaires over a roughly two-month period could optionally be provided by prospective study participants. Before DNA extraction, prospective study blood samples were shipped either frozen or at room temperature. The immunoSEQ Assay, a bias-controlled multiplex PCR, was used to amplify TCRbeta CDR3 regions from genomic DNA. Processing in the source paper ran as follows. The number of nucleated cells in each sample was estimated from the amplification of reference gene primers within the assay. To quantify the absolute abundance of each unique TCRbeta CDR3 rearrangement, sequence reads were collapsed and filtered. For each sample, productive Simpson clonality was calculated as the square root of Simpson's diversity index over productive rearrangements. TCRdb obtained this table from immuneACCESS and retained in-frame rearrangements with V and J assigned. These tables miss some clones; where compared with another copy, unresolved V genes account for less than half of the shortfall, and the remainder is unexplained. The V and J calls and the clone size are those of that table, but D and trimming were determined from the DNA. Here the sample has under 300,000 clones; roughly nine tenths occur a single time. 1.2% of the sample comes from the top ten.

Note on this clone: Which antigen it targets is not known. Within one base of it there is no much larger clone, and no base qualities were kept.

CDR1 SGHRS and CDR2 YFSETQ are derived from the germline V gene. There are 14 amino acids in the CDR3, from cysteine to phenylalanine inclusive. The DNA shown is the 42-base CDR3, in frame from base 1. Between the V and J ends, shortened by 5 bases and 4 bases respectively, the junction contains 15 bases. What was sequenced was PBMCs or T cells enriched from blood (not recorded which). This clonotype was sampled from a human donor in a cohort exposed to, infected with or recovered from COVID-19 (not recorded which). The donor label of this sample is uncertain. The chain uses TRBV5-1 and TRBJ1-2; no D gene can be assigned with confidence. The DNA sequence reads TGCGCCAGCAGGGAGTCGGGGTTCAGCTATGGCTACACCTTC. Its protein product is CASRESGFSYGYTF.